The 13 T cell receptor beta chains presented below share a single source sample, sequenced in a study of blood T cell repertoires in COVID-19. Libraries were prepared by immunoSEQ multiplex PCR; TCRdb keeps only in-frame clonotypes and omits some of them. This table holds hundreds of thousands of clones, 89% found once. Sequencing was performed on peripheral blood. The receptor source for this set is a man aged 55 to 70 who had recovered from COVID-19.

The genes are TRBV5-1 and TRBJ2-7; TRBD1 agrees at 9 bases. This CDR3 spans 15 amino acids. The trim removed 5 bases at V and 0 bases at J, leaving 6 bases unmatched. Germline V CDR1 and CDR2: SGHRS, YFSETQ. The CDR3 sequence: CASRRRDRDSYEQYF. Here the CDR3 DNA reads TGCGCCAGCAGACGCCGGGACAGGGACTCCTACGAGCAGTACTTC.

The rearrangement uses TRBV19 and TRBJ2-7; D remains unclear. CDR3 length equals 13 residues. CDR1 and CDR2 from the germline V gene are LNHDA and SQIVND (reference sequence). Trimming removed 2 bases at V and 3 bases at J, with 8 bases between. The CDR3 loop reads CASSIRVNYEQYF. As DNA, the CDR3 is TGTGCCAGTAGTATACGGGTCAACTACGAGCAGTACTTC.

The rearrangement uses TRBV19 and TRBJ1-1, with TRBD1 matching 9 bases. Germline values: CDR1 LNHDA, CDR2 SQIVND (reference sequence). V shed 10 bases, J shed 8 bases, and the junction held 11 bases outside the gene matches. The CDR3 is 13 amino acids. CDR3 bases: TGTGCCATTAAACAGGGGGCGGATAAGGAAGCTTTCTTT. Protein sequence: CAIKQGADKEAFF.

This chain connects TRBV9 to TRBJ1-5, with no clear D. CDR3 size: 12 residues. Looked up from germline, CDR1 is SGDLS and CDR2 is YYNGEE. V lost 3 bases and J 5 bases, leaving 6 bases between the germline ends. CDR3 DNA sequence: TGTGCCAGCAGCGGGAGTGATCAGCCCCAGCATTTT. This encodes CASSGSDQPQHF.

The chain combines TRBV3-1 (or the pseudogene TRBV3-2) with TRBJ2-5, with 7 nucleotides matching TRBD2. This CDR3 region has 18 residues. V lost 2 bases and J lost 4; bases outside the gene matches: 16. Germline V gene data show CDR1 as LGHDT and CDR2 as YNNKEL (reference sequence). The CDR3 region has the DNA TGTGCCAGCAGCCAACAGGATTTGCAGGGACGGGGGGTAGAGACCCAGTACTTC. The encoded protein is CASSQQDLQGRGVETQYF.

The chain couples TRBV4-2 to TRBJ2-7; 7 positions agree with TRBD1. V shed 5 bases and J 1 base; nucleotides not matched to a gene: 11. The CDR3 consists of 16 residues. Germline CDR1 reads LGHNA; CDR2 reads YNFKEQ. CDR3 DNA: TGTGCCAGCAGCAACAAAGGGACAGTTTTTTCCTACGAGCAGTACTTC. This encodes CASSNKGTVFSYEQYF.

V usage is TRBV27 and J usage is TRBJ2-1; D uncertain. This CDR3 has 12 amino acids. Germline loops: CDR1 MNHEY, CDR2 SMNVEV (reference sequence). V was pared by 2 bases and J by 13 bases, with 12 bases between. This chain's CDR3 is CASSLNSRRQFF. CDR3 in DNA: TGTGCCAGCAGTTTAAACAGCCGACGCCAGTTCTTC.

This clone was recorded only once. The chain recombines TRBV13 with TRBJ2-7; the match to TRBD2 covers 9 bases. J was trimmed by 2 bases and V by 5 bases; bases with no gene match: 7. Germline loops: CDR1 PRHDT, CDR2 FYEKMQ (reference sequence). The CDR3 contains 15 residues. The CDR3 DNA reads TGTGCCAGCAGCCCCCGAGCGGGAGGCGCCTACGAGCAGTACTTC. Encoded protein: CASSPRAGGAYEQYF.

V gene TRBV6-2 or TRBV6-3 combines with J gene TRBJ1-4, with a weak D call TRBD1 (6 bases). The V and J ends lost 4 bases and 7 bases respectively, with 16 bases between them. Germline loops: CDR1 MNHEY, CDR2 SVGEGT. The CDR3 has 15 residues. CDR3 amino acids: CASSSRQEFFEKLFF. DNA of the CDR3: TGTGCCAGCAGTTCACGACAGGAATTTTTTGAAAAACTGTTTTTT.

The chain links TRBV28 to TRBJ2-1; tentatively, D is TRBD2 (6 bases). The CDR3 totals 15 residues. Germline V gene sequence: CDR1 MDHEN, CDR2 SYDVKM. V was clipped by 4 bases and J by 5 bases, with 15 bases between them. CDR3 loop: CASSSAGTGNNEQFF. CDR3 bases: TGTGCCAGCAGTTCTGCCGGGACTGGGAACAATGAGCAGTTCTTC.

The chain links TRBV10-3 to TRBJ2-2; 9 bases fit TRBD2. The V and J ends lost 10 bases and 7 bases, in that order; junction bases with no gene match: 13. Germline V lookup: CDR1 ENHRY, CDR2 SYGVKD. The length of the CDR3 is 15 residues. The chain's CDR3 is CATRSGGGANGELFF. The CDR3 bases are TGTGCCACGCGGAGCGGCGGGGGGGCTAACGGGGAGCTGTTTTTT.

This chain connects TRBV5-1 to TRBJ2-5; a possible D gene is TRBD1 (5 bases). Trimming shortened V by 1 base and J by 5 bases, and 12 bases separated the two germline ends. The CDR3 contains 14 residues. Germline values: CDR1 SGHRS, CDR2 YFSETQ. In DNA, the CDR3 is TGCGCCAGCAGCTTGTGGGGCCAGGGTGAGACCCAGTACTTC. Its protein is CASSLWGQGETQYF.

This clone was detected only once. The chain uses TRBV7-2 and TRBJ2-2; no reliable D call. V was pared by 5 bases and J by 5 bases, with 9 bases between. CDR1 is SGHTA, CDR2 FQGNSA, per germline. CDR3 length equals 13 residues. This CDR3 is CASSREVTGELFF. CDR3 in DNA: TGTGCCAGCAGCAGAGAGGTTACCGGGGAGCTGTTTTTT.